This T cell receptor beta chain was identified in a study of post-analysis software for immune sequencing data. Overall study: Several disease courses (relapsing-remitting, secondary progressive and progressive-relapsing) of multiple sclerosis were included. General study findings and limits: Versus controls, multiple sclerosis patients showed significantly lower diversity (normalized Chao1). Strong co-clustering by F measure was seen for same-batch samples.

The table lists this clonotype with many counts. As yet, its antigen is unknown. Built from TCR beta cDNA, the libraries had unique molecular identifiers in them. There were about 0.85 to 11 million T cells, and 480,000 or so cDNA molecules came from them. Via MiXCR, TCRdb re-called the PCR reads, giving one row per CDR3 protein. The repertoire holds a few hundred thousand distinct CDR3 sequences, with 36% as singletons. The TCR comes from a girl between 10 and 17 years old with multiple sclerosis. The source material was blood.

The CDR3 reads CASSLGALVGLAKNIQYF. The CDR3 DNA reads as TGTGCCAGCAGTTTAGGGGCGCTAGTTGGTTTAGCCAAAAACATTCAGTACTTC. This chain uses TRBV28 with TRBJ2-4; D is perhaps TRBD1 (5 bases). CDR3 length equals 18 residues. CDR1 is MDHEN and CDR2 is SYDVKM in the germline V gene. The ends were cut back, 2 bases at V and 0 bases at J, with 17 bases in the middle.